Listed here is a single TCR beta chain. TCRdb re-called the 5' RACE reads, yielding one record per CDR3 amino acid sequence without DNA. The sample holds hundreds of thousands of distinct CDR3 sequences. These data originate in a study of T cells expressing NK-cell markers. This CDR3 is built from 13 residues. Germline values: CDR1 SQVTM, CDR2 ANQGSEA. What was sequenced was blood T cells: a sorted CD56 or NKG2C T cell subset, CD4+ or CD8+ T cells, or bulk PBMC T cells (not recorded which). The rearrangement uses TRBV29-1 and TRBJ1-6; TCRdb gives TRBD1 as the D gene, but with no DNA this cannot be confirmed. The source is a man aged 18-70 years in good health. CDR3 loop: CSVVQGPDSPLHF.